The clone carrying this TCR beta chain has more than one count but fewer than ten. V was clipped by 0 bases and J by 7 bases; unmatched bases: 5. The germline CDR1 and CDR2 sequences are SGDLS and YYNGEE. This CDR3 region has 15 residues. The participants were between roughly 18 and 89 years old and came from some 23 US areas. The data are from a study of blood T cell repertoires in COVID-19. Study information: Collection of acute and convalescent COVID-19 samples took place in the United States, Italy and Spain.

Sequencing used immunoSEQ multiplex PCR; TCRdb keeps in-frame clones, though not all of them. The sample carries roughly 250,000 clones, roughly 86% recorded once. Sequencing used PBMCs or T cells enriched from blood (not recorded which). This TCR derives from a woman between 45 and 60 years old who had recovered from COVID-19. J is TRBJ1-5 and V is TRBV9; TRBD1 matches 9 bases. The CDR3 region is CASSVGWTGDQPQHF. CDR3 DNA: TGTGCCAGCAGCGTAGGTTGGACAGGGGACCAGCCCCAGCATTTT.